The 13 T cell receptor beta chains below were found in one sample sequenced in a study of Graves' ophthalmopathy and Graves' hyperthyroidism. Transcripts of RNA were the source for amplifying TCR beta CDR3 regions. After a first-round RT-PCR with HTBI primers, a second-round multiplex PCR was run. TCRdb redid the calling of the multiplex PCR reads with MiXCR, one entry per CDR3 protein. This sample yields more than 1,000,000 distinct CDR3 sequences, of which about 35% are seen a single time; around 10% belongs to the top ten. The sequencing sample was made of peripheral blood or thyroid tissue (not recorded which). These receptors all stem from an adult man with Graves' hyperthyroidism.

The chain has TRBV9 and TRBJ2-2, with a tentative D call TRBD1 (6 bases). V lost 9 bases and J 2 bases, leaving 14 bases between the germline ends. This CDR3 is built from 14 residues. Germline assignment: CDR1 SGDLS and CDR2 YYNGEE. The CDR3 DNA is TGTGCCACCTCTAGGGACATAAACACCGGGGAGCTGTTTTTT. Its protein product is CATSRDINTGELFF.

The genes are TRBV5-4 and TRBJ2-5; D is possibly TRBD2 (5 bases). The CDR3 covers 13 residues. V lost 4 bases and J lost 0, with 7 bases in between. The germline V gene encodes CDR1 SGHNT and CDR2 YYREEE (reference sequence). CDR3 sequence reads: CASSSSDQETQYF. CDR3 sequence (DNA): TGTGCCAGCAGCAGTAGCGACCAAGAGACCCAGTACTTC.

The chain is built from TRBV5-1 and TRBJ1-2; 10 bases are shared with TRBD1. J was trimmed by 6 bases and V by 4 bases; bases with no gene match: 9. This CDR3 is built from 15 residues. Germline V lookup: CDR1 SGHRS, CDR2 YFSETQ. The DNA for the CDR3 is TGCGCCAGCAGCAAAGGGACAGGGGTAAGAGATGGCTACACCTTC. As protein: CASSKGTGVRDGYTF.

This clonotype was seen ten or more times. The CDR3 region is CASSLMENTEAFF. Here the CDR3 DNA reads TGTGCCAGCAGCTTAATGGAGAACACTGAAGCTTTCTTT. The chain links TRBV7-9 to TRBJ1-1, with D unresolved. Deletions cut 2 bases from V and 1 base from J, with 5 bases between. The CDR3 runs to 13 residues. Germline V gene lookup returns CDR1 SEHNR and CDR2 FQNEAQ (reference sequence).

This chain connects TRBV7-9 to TRBJ2-7; D perhaps matches TRBD2 (6 bases). Trimming took 5 bases from V and 2 from J, leaving 16 bases between them. This CDR3 spans 15 amino acids. The germline V gene encodes CDR1 SEHNR and CDR2 FQNEAQ (reference sequence). CDR3 DNA sequence: TGTGCCAGCAGCCCCGGGGCGGGGAAAACCTACGAGCAGTACTTC. Translating gives CASSPGAGKTYEQYF.

V is TRBV7-8 and J is TRBJ2-2; possibly TRBD1 or TRBD2 for D (6 bases each). Trimming removed 4 bases from V and 6 bases from J, with 15 bases in between. Germline values: CDR1 SGHVS, CDR2 FQNEAQ. The CDR3 runs to 15 residues. The CDR3 is CASSYSGASPGELFF. The CDR3 DNA sequence: TGTGCCAGCAGCTATTCGGGGGCTTCCCCCGGGGAGCTGTTTTTT.

The chain has TRBV6-2 or TRBV6-3 and TRBJ1-3; TRBD1 aligns across 7 bases. CDR3 length: 18 amino acids. The germline V gene encodes CDR1 MNHEY and CDR2 SVGEGT. J lost 0 bases, V lost 7 bases, and 15 bases had no gene match. The CDR3 nucleotides read TGTGCCAGCACCAACACGATCCGGGACAGCAACTCTGGAAACACCATATATTTT. Its translation is CASTNTIRDSNSGNTIYF.

To note about this clonotype: A much larger clonotype is one base distant, so this may be a read error. The chain carries TRBV29-1 and TRBJ2-7, with D perhaps matching TRBD1 or TRBD2 (5 bases each). The length of the CDR3 is 12 residues. Germline CDR1 reads SQVTM; CDR2 reads ANQGSEA. The CDR3 spells CRAGDGAYEQYF. The CDR3 coding sequence is TGCAGGGCCGGGGACGGTGCCTACGAGCAGTACTTC.

Concerning this clonotype itself: A much larger clone is a single base away; this may be a read error. The V call is TRBV10-3, the J call TRBJ2-7; D may be TRBD1 (5 bases). V dropped 11 bases and J dropped 3 bases, with 17 bases sitting between them. CDR3 length: 13 amino acids. The germline V gene has CDR1 ENHRY and CDR2 SYGVKD. The CDR3 region is CAGSEAQGYEQYF. Written as DNA, the CDR3 is TGTGCCGGCAGTGAAGCGCAGGGCTACGAGCAGTACTTC.

The chain employs TRBV30 and TRBJ2-5; D remains ambiguous. The CDR3 sequence is 12 residues long. Germline CDR1 and CDR2: GTSNPN and SVGIG (reference sequence). Trimming stripped 0 bases from V and 5 bases from J, with 7 bases between. The CDR3 reads CAWSVYWETQYF. DNA for the CDR3: TGTGCCTGGAGTGTATATTGGGAGACCCAGTACTTC.

This clonotype was counted only a few times. V usage is TRBV7-8 and J usage is TRBJ1-5; weak D call: TRBD1 (6 bases). CDR1 is SGHVS and CDR2 is FQNEAQ in the germline V gene. Trimming took off 3 bases at V and 4 bases at J, with 19 bases between the two ends. CDR3 length: 17 amino acids. The CDR3 spells CASSFFTGPGPNQPQHF. CDR3 coding DNA: TGTGCCAGCAGCTTTTTCACAGGGCCAGGTCCGAATCAGCCCCAGCATTTT.

The chain has TRBV7-8 and TRBJ1-5; no clear D. The CDR3 has 15 residues. The germline CDR1 and CDR2 sequences are SGHVS and FQNEAQ. Trimming left V 3 bases short and J 3 bases short, with 12 bases between. The CDR3 DNA is TGTGCCAGCAGCTTTAGGGAGGGTAACAATCAGCCCCAGCATTTT. Residues: CASSFREGNNQPQHF.

The V gene is TRBV24-1, the J gene TRBJ2-2; D call uncertain. Trimming removed 10 bases at V and 5 bases at J, with 13 bases between. The CDR3 is made up of 13 amino acids. Germline V gene sequence: CDR1 KGHDR, CDR2 SFDVKD. In DNA form, the CDR3 reads TGTGCCACTGCTGCAGCGAGGACCGGGGAGCTGTTTTTT. Residues: CATAAARTGELFF.